This passage covers 26 T cell receptor beta chains from one sample sequenced in a study of blood T cell repertoires in COVID-19. Libraries were prepared by immunoSEQ multiplex PCR; TCRdb keeps only in-frame clonotypes and omits some of them. The top ten clones hold roughly 3% of a sample with over 75,000 clones, approximately 90% of them seen once. The sequencing input was peripheral blood. These receptors all stem from an elderly woman with acute or convalescent COVID-19.

The rearrangement links TRBV6-2 or TRBV6-3 to TRBJ2-1; 10 bases line up with TRBD2. CDR3 length: 15 amino acids. V trimming: 4 bases; J trimming: 3 bases; junction bases outside the gene matches: 3. Germline CDR1 reads MNHEY; CDR2 reads SVGEGT. The CDR3 sequence is CASSSASGGYNEQFF. CDR3 DNA: TGTGCCAGCAGTTCGGCTAGCGGGGGCTACAATGAGCAGTTCTTC.

The chain joins TRBV7-2 to TRBJ2-1, with D perhaps TRBD2 (5 bases). Trimming pared 3 bases from V and 0 bases from J, leaving 9 bases between. CDR1 and CDR2 (germline): SGHTA, FQGNSA. CDR3 length: 15 amino acids. The CDR3 here is CASSFTGSSYNEQFF. The CDR3 coding sequence is TGTGCCAGCAGCTTTACGGGAAGCTCCTACAATGAGCAGTTCTTC.

Here the CDR3 DNA reads TGCGCCAGCAGTCAACCTCCGGGACAGGGGTGTCATAGCAATCAGCCCCAGCATTTT. Its protein product is CASSQPPGQGCHSNQPQHF. This chain uses TRBV23-1 with TRBJ1-5, with 10 bases fitting TRBD1. TRBV23-1 is treated as an ORF (open reading frame) with a function not yet certain. V shed 2 bases and J 0 bases; nucleotides not matched to a gene: 10. This CDR3 contains 19 residues.

There are a few counts of this clone. The chain is built from TRBV5-1 and TRBJ2-1; 7 bases are shared with TRBD1. V shed 2 bases, J shed 8 bases, and the junction held 10 bases outside the gene matches. This CDR3 is 15 amino acids long. The V gene's germline CDR1 is SGHRS and CDR2 YFSETQ. The CDR3 loop is CASSLRDSSSDEQFF. CDR3 coding DNA: TGCGCCAGCAGCTTACGGGACAGCAGTTCTGATGAGCAGTTCTTC.

The chain carries TRBV9 and TRBJ2-1; 10 bases fit TRBD2. The CDR3 loop spans 14 amino acids. The V and J ends lost 3 bases and 7 bases, in that order; junction bases with no gene match: 4. Germline V gene sequence: CDR1 SGDLS, CDR2 YYNGEE. CDR3 protein: CASSAGLARNEQFF. The CDR3 DNA follows: TGTGCCAGCAGCGCGGGACTAGCGCGGAATGAGCAGTTCTTC.

The count of this clone is one. This rearrangement joins TRBV2 to TRBJ2-1, with D maybe TRBD2 (6 bases). Between the trimmed V and J ends, which lost 2 bases and 5 bases, there was a span of 16 bases. This CDR3 is 16 amino acids long. Germline loops: CDR1 SNHLY, CDR2 FYNNEI. CDR3 amino acids: CASSEWLGTLHNEQFF. CDR3 nucleotide sequence: TGTGCCAGCAGTGAATGGTTAGGGACTCTCCACAATGAGCAGTTCTTC. Drawing the rest from reference TRBV2 and TRBJ2-1, the complete variable domain is EPEVTQTPSHQVTQMGQEVILRCVPISNHLYFYWYRQILGQKVEFLVSFYNNEISEKSEIFDDQFSVERPDGSNFTLKIRSTKLEDSAMYFCASSEWLGTLHNEQFFGPGTRLTVL.

This chain uses TRBV7-9 with TRBJ1-2; TRBD1 aligns across 7 bases. V was pared by 3 bases and J by 1 base, with 5 bases of the junction left unmatched. Germline loops: CDR1 SEHNR, CDR2 FQNEAQ (reference sequence). The length of the CDR3 is 15 residues. The CDR3 region has the DNA TGTGCCAGCAGCTTCGGACAGGCATATAACTATGGCTACACCTTC. Amino acids: CASSFGQAYNYGYTF.

The rearrangement links TRBV7-9 to TRBJ1-1; 8 nucleotides line up with TRBD1. CDR3 length: 16 residues. Looked up from germline, CDR1 is SEHNR and CDR2 is FQNEAQ (reference sequence). V shed 5 bases, J shed 1 base, and the junction held 9 bases outside the gene matches. As DNA, the CDR3 is TGTGCCAGCAGCCCCGACAGGGGCGGGTGGAACACTGAAGCTTTCTTT. Residues: CASSPDRGGWNTEAFF.

This clone was picked up a small number of times. The chain is built from TRBV18 and TRBJ2-5, with D possibly being TRBD1 (6 bases). The length of the CDR3 is 14 residues. V lost 6 bases and J 3 bases, leaving 14 bases between the germline ends. Germline V gene lookup returns CDR1 KGHSH and CDR2 LQKENI. The CDR3 coding sequence is TGTGCCAGCTCTGCACTAGGACAGAAAGAGACCCAGTACTTC. Amino acid sequence: CASSALGQKETQYF.

V and J are TRBV18 and TRBJ2-7, with a tentative D call TRBD2 (5 bases). Trimming left V 0 bases short and J 5 bases short, with 14 bases between. CDR1 KGHSH and CDR2 LQKENI come from the germline V gene. CDR3 length: 15 residues. CDR3 nucleotides: TGTGCCAGCTCACCACCCACGAACCCGGGGAACGAGCAGTACTTC. Encoded protein: CASSPPTNPGNEQYF. The full variable domain, with the rest looked up from reference TRBV18 and TRBJ2-7, is NAGVMQNPRHLVRRRGQEARLRCSPMKGHSHVYWYRQLPEEGLKFMVYLQKENIIDESGMPKERFSAEFPKEGPSILRIQQVVRGDSAAYFCASSPPTNPGNEQYFGPGTRLTVT.

The V and J genes are TRBV9 and TRBJ2-1, with D perhaps matching TRBD2 (6 bases). The V end was cut by 2 bases, the J end by 8 bases, with 11 bases between. This CDR3 has 13 amino acids. Per the germline V gene, CDR1 is SGDLS and CDR2 is YYNGEE. CDR3 DNA sequence: TGTGCCAGCAGCGTCTACGGGAGAGATGAGCAGTTCTTC. Its protein is CASSVYGRDEQFF.

This clone was observed a few times. The V gene is TRBV28, the J gene TRBJ2-7; 7 bases map to TRBD2. Germline V gene lookup returns CDR1 MDHEN and CDR2 SYDVKM. Trimming cost V 4 bases and J 2 bases; bases outside gene matches: 11. The CDR3 runs 16 residues. CDR3 sequence: CASSSPSAGDTYEQYF. The CDR3 DNA reads as TGTGCCAGCAGTTCCCCTTCGGCGGGAGACACCTACGAGCAGTACTTC.

This chain joins TRBV4-3 and TRBJ1-1, with D perhaps TRBD1 (5 bases). Germline CDR1 LGHNA, CDR2 YSLEER. CDR3 size: 13 residues. V was clipped by 0 bases and J by 6 bases, with 8 bases between them. The chain's CDR3 is CASSQEWGAEAFF. DNA of the CDR3: TGCGCCAGCAGCCAAGAATGGGGGGCTGAAGCTTTCTTT.

J is TRBJ2-7 and V is TRBV11-2; D not resolved. V was shortened by 1 base and J by 3 bases, with 7 bases between the two germline ends. CDR1 is SGHAT and CDR2 is FQNNGV in the germline V gene. There are 13 residues in the CDR3. CDR3 sequence: CASSLAPLYEQYF. The CDR3 DNA reads TGTGCCAGCAGCTTAGCTCCTCTCTACGAGCAGTACTTC. Supplemented by reference TRBV11-2 and TRBJ2-7, the full variable domain reads EAGVAQSPRYKIIEKRQSVAFWCNPISGHATLYWYQQILGQGPKLLIQFQNNGVVDDSQLPKDRFSAERLKGVDSTLKIQPAKLEDSAVYLCASSLAPLYEQYFGPGTRLTVT.

V and J are TRBV12-3 or TRBV12-4 and TRBJ1-2; no definite D call. The CDR3 sequence is 13 residues long. The ends were cut back, 2 bases at V and 7 bases at J, with 11 bases in the middle. CDR3 coding DNA: TGTGCCAGCAGTTTAACGGGGAAGGGTGGCTACACCTTC. It is translated as CASSLTGKGGYTF.

This chain joins TRBV5-4 and TRBJ2-7; D uncertain. In germline, CDR1 is SGHNT, CDR2 YYREEE (reference sequence). The CDR3 runs 12 residues. Trimming removed 4 bases from V and 3 bases from J, with 8 bases in between. Written as DNA, the CDR3 is TGTGCCAGCAGCCAACTCAACTACGAGCAGTACTTC. It yields the protein CASSQLNYEQYF. The full variable domain, with the rest looked up from reference TRBV5-4 and TRBJ2-7, is ETGVTQSPTHLIKTRGQQVTLRCSSQSGHNTVSWYQQALGQGPQFIFQYYREEENGRGNFPPRFSGLQFPNYSSELNVNALELDDSALYLCASSQLNYEQYFGPGTRLTVT.

The rearrangement joins TRBV11-3 to TRBJ2-2, with D possibly TRBD1 on 6 matching bases. V dropped 0 bases and J dropped 6 bases, with 8 bases sitting between them. CDR3 length: 14 residues. Per germline, CDR1 SGHNT and CDR2 YENEEA. CDR3 sequence (DNA): TGTGCCAGCAGCTTAGACAGGGGCGCCGGGGAGCTGTTTTTT. The encoded protein is CASSLDRGAGELFF.

J is TRBJ1-3 and V is TRBV5-6; D not resolved. The length of the CDR3 is 13 residues. With 4 bases removed from V and 3 bases from J, the gap between germline ends came to 8 bases. In germline, CDR1 is SGHDT, CDR2 YYEEEE. CDR3 sequence (DNA): TGTGCCAGCAGCACCGGAGTTGGAAACACCATATATTTT. It codes for CASSTGVGNTIYF. Variable domain in full (rest from reference TRBV5-6 and TRBJ1-3): DAGVTQSPTHLIKTRGQQVTLRCSPKSGHDTVSWYQQALGQGPQFIFQYYEEEERQRGNFPDRFSGHQFPNYSSELNVNALLLGDSALYLCASSTGVGNTIYFGEGSWLTVV.

The chain couples TRBV4-3 to TRBJ2-7; 7 bases fit TRBD1. CDR3 length: 14 residues. Germline-derived CDR1 and CDR2 are LGHNA and YSLEER. J gave up 2 bases and V 2 bases, and 3 bases lay outside the gene matches. The CDR3 protein is CASSQNRGAYEQYF. The CDR3 DNA follows: TGCGCCAGCAGCCAAAACAGGGGAGCCTACGAGCAGTACTTC.

The chain has TRBV30 and TRBJ2-6; D is ambiguous. Germline V gene data show CDR1 as GTSNPN and CDR2 as SVGIG (reference sequence). The CDR3 extends over 16 amino acids. With 1 base removed from V and 0 bases from J, the gap between germline ends came to 10 bases. The CDR3 spells CAWSAPRSSGANVLTF. For the CDR3, the DNA is TGTGCCTGGAGTGCGCCAAGGAGCTCTGGGGCCAACGTCCTGACTTTC.

The gene calls are TRBV5-4 and TRBJ2-3, with TRBD1 identical over 11 bases. The junction had 2 bases not matched to a gene; V was cut back by 4 bases and J by 1 base. Looked up from germline, CDR1 is SGHNT and CDR2 is YYREEE (reference sequence). The CDR3 runs 15 residues. The chain's CDR3 is CASSPGQGGTDTQYF. CDR3 nucleotide sequence: TGTGCCAGCAGCCCGGGACAGGGGGGCACAGATACGCAGTATTTT.

The CDR3 coding sequence is TGTGCCAGCAGTTATACTAGCGGGAGGGCCCCGGGCGAGCAGTACTTC. This translates into CASSYTSGRAPGEQYF. The genes are TRBV6-2 or TRBV6-3 and TRBJ2-7, with 13 bases aligning to TRBD2. Per the germline V gene, CDR1 is MNHEY and CDR2 is SVGEGT. V dropped 3 bases and J dropped 6; count of bases not matched to a gene: 8. The CDR3 runs 16 residues.

The CDR3 region is CSARGAYGYTF. The DNA of the CDR3 is TGCAGTGCTAGAGGGGCCTATGGCTACACCTTC. The chain employs TRBV20-1 and TRBJ1-2; D not resolved. Deletions cut 1 base from V and 4 bases from J, with 4 bases between. The CDR3 length is 11 residues. Germline V gene data show CDR1 as DFQATT and CDR2 as SNEGSKA (reference sequence).

The chain joins TRBV21-1 to TRBJ1-2; TRBD1 was called by the table and not checked on the DNA. TRBV21-1 is a recognized pseudogene. The CDR3 contains 18 residues. The CDR3 nucleotides are TGTGCCAGCAGCATCTCATACCGGGACAGACCCTTTAACTATGGCTACACCTTC. Its translation is CASSISYRDRPFNYGYTF.

This chain uses TRBV11-2 with TRBJ2-2; 8 bases are a match to TRBD2. The CDR3 has 17 amino acids. V gave up 6 bases and J gave up 6 bases; unmatched junction bases: 15. The germline CDR1 and CDR2 sequences are SGHAT and FQNNGV. For the CDR3, the DNA is TGTGCCAGCAGACACCGAGCGGGAGTATTCCGGGCCGGGGAGCTGTTTTTT. Its protein product is CASRHRAGVFRAGELFF.

This rearrangement joins TRBV29-1 to TRBJ2-1; D is perhaps TRBD1 (6 bases). With 3 bases removed from V and 0 bases from J, the gap between germline ends came to 18 bases. The CDR3 spans 17 residues. In germline, CDR1 is SQVTM, CDR2 ANQGSEA. The CDR3, as DNA: TGCAGCGTTGAGTGGGGGCTGAGTTCCAGCTCCTACAATGAGCAGTTCTTC. Translating gives CSVEWGLSSSSYNEQFF.